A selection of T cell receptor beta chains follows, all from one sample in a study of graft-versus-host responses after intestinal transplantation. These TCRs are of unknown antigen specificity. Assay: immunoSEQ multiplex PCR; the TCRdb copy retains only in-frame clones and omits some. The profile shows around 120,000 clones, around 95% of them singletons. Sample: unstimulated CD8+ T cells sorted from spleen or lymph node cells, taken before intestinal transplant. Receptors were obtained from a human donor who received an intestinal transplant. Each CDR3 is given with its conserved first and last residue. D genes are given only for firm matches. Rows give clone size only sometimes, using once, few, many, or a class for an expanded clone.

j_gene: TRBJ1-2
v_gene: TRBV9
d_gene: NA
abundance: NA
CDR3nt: TGTGCCAGCAGCGAGGCCCTCGGGGGCTACTATGGCTACACCTTC
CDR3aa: CASSEALGGYYGYTF

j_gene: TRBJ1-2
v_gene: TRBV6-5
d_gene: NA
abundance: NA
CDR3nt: TGTGCCAGCAGTGAAACGCGAGGAGGCGGCTACACCTTC
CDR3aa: CASSETRGGGYTF

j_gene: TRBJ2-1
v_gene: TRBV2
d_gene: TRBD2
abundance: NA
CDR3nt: TGTGCCAGCAGTGTAAGTTCGCGCGGACTAGCGGCCAATGAGCAGTTCTTC
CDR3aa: CASSVSSRGLAANEQFF

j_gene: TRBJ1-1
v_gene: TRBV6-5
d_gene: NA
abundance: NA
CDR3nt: TGTGCCAGCAGCCCGGGGGATATGAACACTGAAGCTTTCTTT
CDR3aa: CASSPGDMNTEAFF

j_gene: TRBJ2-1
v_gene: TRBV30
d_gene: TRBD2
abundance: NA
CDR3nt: TGTGCCTGGAGCCTAAGCGGGAGGGAAAATGAGCAGTTCTTC
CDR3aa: CAWSLSGRENEQFF

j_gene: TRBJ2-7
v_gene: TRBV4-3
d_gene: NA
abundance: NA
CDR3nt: TGCGCCAGCAGCCTAGTGCCAGGCGATTCCTACGAGCAGTACTTC
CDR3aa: CASSLVPGDSYEQYF

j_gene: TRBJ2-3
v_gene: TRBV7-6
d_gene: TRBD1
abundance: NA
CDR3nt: TGTGCCAGCAGCACAGGGGGAAGCTTCACAGATACGCAGTATTTT
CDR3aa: CASSTGGSFTDTQYF

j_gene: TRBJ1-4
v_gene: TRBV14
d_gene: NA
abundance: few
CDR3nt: TGTGCCAGCAGCCAAGGACAAGTAGAACTGTTTTTT
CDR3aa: CASSQGQVELFF

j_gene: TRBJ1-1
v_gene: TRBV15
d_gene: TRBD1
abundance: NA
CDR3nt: TGTGCCACCAGCAGTGGGACAGGGGCGATGTGGACTGAAGCTTTCTTT
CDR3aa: CATSSGTGAMWTEAFF

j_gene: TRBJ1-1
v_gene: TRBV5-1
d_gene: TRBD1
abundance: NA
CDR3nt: TGCGCCAGCAGCTTCTCATCTGCAGGGGACAGACGGTTGAACACTGAAGCTTTCTTT
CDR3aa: CASSFSSAGDRRLNTEAFF

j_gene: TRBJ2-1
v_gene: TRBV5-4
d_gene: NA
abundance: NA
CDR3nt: TGTGCCAGCAGCTTGCTCGGTGAGCAGTTCTTC
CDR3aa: CASSLLGEQFF

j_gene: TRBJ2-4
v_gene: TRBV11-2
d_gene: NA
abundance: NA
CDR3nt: TGTGCCAGCAACAATCAAAGGGGGGGAGGGATTCAGTACTTC
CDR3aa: CASNNQRGGGIQYF

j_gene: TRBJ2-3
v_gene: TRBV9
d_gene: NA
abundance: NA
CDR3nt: TGTGCCAGCAGCGTGGACACAGATACGCAGTATTTT
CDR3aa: CASSVDTDTQYF

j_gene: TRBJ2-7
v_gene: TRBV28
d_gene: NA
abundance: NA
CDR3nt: TGTGCCAGCAGTTTAAGCGGCAACTCCTACGAGCAGTACTTC
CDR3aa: CASSLSGNSYEQYF

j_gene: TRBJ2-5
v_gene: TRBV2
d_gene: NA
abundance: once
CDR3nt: TGTGCCAGCAGTGAAGCAGAGGTGAAAGAGACCCAGTACTTC
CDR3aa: CASSEAEVKETQYF

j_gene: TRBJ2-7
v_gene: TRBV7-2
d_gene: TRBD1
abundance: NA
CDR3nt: TGTGCCAGCAGCTTAGAGCACAGGGGGCGCGGCGAGCAGTACTTC
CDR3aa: CASSLEHRGRGEQYF

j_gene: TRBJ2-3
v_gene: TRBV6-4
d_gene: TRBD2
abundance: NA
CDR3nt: TGTGCCAGCAGTCTAAAGCTAGCGGGGGAGGGAGATACGCAGTATTTT
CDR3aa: CASSLKLAGEGDTQYF

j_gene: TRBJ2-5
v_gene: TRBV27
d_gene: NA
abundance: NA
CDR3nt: TGTGCCAGCAGTTTTAAGGGGGGTGGGGAGACCCAGTACTTC
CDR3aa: CASSFKGGGETQYF

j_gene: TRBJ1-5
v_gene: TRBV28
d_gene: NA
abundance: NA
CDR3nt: TGTGCCACCTCCGCTCTGACAGGCTATCAGCCCCAGCATTTT
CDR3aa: CATSALTGYQPQHF

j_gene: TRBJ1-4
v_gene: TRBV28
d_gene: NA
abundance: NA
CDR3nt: TGTGCCAGCCGATCGGGGGGGTGGAATGAAAAACTGTTTTTT
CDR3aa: CASRSGGWNEKLFF

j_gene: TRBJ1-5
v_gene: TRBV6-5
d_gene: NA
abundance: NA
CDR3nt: TGTGCCAGCAGCTCACAGGTTTCCAATCAGCCCCAGCATTTT
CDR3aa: CASSSQVSNQPQHF

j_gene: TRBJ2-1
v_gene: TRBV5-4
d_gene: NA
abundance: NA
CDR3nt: TGTGCCAGCAGCTTGCGGGAAGTCCTCTACAATGAGCAGTTCTTC
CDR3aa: CASSLREVLYNEQFF

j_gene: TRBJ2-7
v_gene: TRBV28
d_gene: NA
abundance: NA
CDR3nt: TGTGCCAGCAGGCGGACTTCCCCCTTTCCTTACGAGCAGTACTTC
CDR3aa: CASRRTSPFPYEQYF

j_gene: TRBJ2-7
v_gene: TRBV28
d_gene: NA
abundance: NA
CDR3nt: TGTGCCAGCTGGGGATACGAGGGGCACGAGCAGTACTTC
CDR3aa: CASWGYEGHEQYF

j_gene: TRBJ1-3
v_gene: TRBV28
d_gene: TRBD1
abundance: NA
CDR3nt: TGTGCCAGCAGCCGCGGACAGGTCACTGGAAACACCATATATTTT
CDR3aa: CASSRGQVTGNTIYF

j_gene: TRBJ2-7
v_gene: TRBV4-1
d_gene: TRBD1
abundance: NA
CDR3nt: TGCGCCAGCAGCTCTAAATCCGGACAGGGGGCTAACGAGCAGTACTTC
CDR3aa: CASSSKSGQGANEQYF

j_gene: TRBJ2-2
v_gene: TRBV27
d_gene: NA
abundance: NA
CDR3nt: TGTGCCAGCAGTCCCCGGTTTAACACCGGGGAGCTGTTTTTT
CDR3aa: CASSPRFNTGELFF

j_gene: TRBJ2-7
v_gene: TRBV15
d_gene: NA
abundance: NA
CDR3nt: TGTGCCACCAGCAGAGGGTGGACAGTGGCCCGGGGAGACGAGCAGTACTTC
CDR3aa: CATSRGWTVARGDEQYF

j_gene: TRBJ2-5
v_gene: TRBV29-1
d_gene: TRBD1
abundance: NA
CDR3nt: TGCAGCGTTGACCTGACAGGGGCCCAAGAGACCCAGTACTTC
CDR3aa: CSVDLTGAQETQYF

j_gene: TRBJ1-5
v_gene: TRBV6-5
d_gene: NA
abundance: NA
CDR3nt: TGTGCCAGCAGTTACGACAACGCGGGTCAGCCCCAGCATTTT
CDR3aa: CASSYDNAGQPQHF

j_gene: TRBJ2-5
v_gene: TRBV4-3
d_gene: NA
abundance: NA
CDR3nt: TGCGCCAGCAGCCAAGATCGTGGGTCGGAGACCCAGTACTTC
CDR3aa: CASSQDRGSETQYF

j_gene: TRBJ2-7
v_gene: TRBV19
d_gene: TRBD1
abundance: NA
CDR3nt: TGTGCCAGTAGCCACGGGACAGGGGGAAACGAGCAGTGCTTC
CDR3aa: CASSHGTGGNEQCF

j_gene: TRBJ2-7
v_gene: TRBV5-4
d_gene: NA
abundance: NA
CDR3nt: TGTGCCAGCAGCTTGCAGGGAGGGGGACCCTACGAGCAGTACTTC
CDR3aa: CASSLQGGGPYEQYF